The sample holds one count of the clone carrying this TCR beta chain. This table comes from immunoSEQ multiplex PCR, and its TCRdb copy is limited to in-frame clones, with some not included. The data contain roughly 160,000 clones, 84% of them seen just once; the ten biggest clones take up roughly 15%. This entry is derived from a study of blood T cell repertoires in COVID-19. Overall study context: The cDNA or gDNA used as material had been derived from T cells, B-cell-depleted T cells, or PBMCs.

The junction had 7 bases not matched to a gene; V was cut back by 7 bases and J by 0 bases. Germline CDR1 is SNHLY and CDR2 is FYNNEI. This CDR3 region has 15 residues. This chain joins TRBV2 and TRBJ2-7; TRBD1 aligns across 9 bases. The source is a man younger than 35 with active or convalescent COVID-19. Sequenced sample: peripheral blood. CDR3 DNA: TGTGCCAGCAAAGGGACAGGGAAAGCCTCCTACGAGCAGTACTTC. Translating gives CASKGTGKASYEQYF.